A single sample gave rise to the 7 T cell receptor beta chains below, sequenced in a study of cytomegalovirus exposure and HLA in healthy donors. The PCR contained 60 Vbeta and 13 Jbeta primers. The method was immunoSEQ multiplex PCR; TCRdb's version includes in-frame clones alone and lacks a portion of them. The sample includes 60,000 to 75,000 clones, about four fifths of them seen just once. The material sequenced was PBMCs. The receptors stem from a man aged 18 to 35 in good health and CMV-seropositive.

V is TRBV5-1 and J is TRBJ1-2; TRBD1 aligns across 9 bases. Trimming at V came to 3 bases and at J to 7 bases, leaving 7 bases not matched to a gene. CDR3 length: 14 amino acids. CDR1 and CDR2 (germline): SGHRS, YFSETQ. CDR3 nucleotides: TGCGCCAGCAGCTCCGGGACAGGGAGGTCTGGCTACACCTTC. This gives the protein CASSSGTGRSGYTF.

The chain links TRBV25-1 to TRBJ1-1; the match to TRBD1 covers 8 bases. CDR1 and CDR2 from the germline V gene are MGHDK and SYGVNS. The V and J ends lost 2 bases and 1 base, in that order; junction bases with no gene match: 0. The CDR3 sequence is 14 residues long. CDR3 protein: CASSEQGANTEAFF. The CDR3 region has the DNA TGTGCCAGCAGTGAACAGGGGGCGAACACTGAAGCTTTCTTT.

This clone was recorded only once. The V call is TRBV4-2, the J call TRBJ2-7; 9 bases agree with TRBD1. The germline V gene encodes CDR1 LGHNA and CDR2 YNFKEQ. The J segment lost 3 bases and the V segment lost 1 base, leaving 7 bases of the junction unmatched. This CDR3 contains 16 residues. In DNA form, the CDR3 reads TGTGCCAGCAGCCAAGCGCAGACAGGGGGTAGCTACGAGCAGTACTTC. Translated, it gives CASSQAQTGGSYEQYF.

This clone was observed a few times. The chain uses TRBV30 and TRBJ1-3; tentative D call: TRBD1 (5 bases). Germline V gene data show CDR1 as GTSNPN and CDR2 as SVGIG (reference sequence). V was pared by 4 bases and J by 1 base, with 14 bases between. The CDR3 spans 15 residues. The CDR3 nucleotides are TGTGCCTGGAAACCTTTAGGGGCATCTGGAAACACCATATATTTT. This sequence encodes CAWKPLGASGNTIYF.

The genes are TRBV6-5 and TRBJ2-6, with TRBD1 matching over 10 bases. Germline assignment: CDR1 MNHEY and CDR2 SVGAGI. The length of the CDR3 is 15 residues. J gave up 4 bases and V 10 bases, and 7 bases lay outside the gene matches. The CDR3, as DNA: TGTGCCACCGGGACAGGGGACCCCGGGGCCAACGTCCTGACTTTC. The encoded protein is CATGTGDPGANVLTF.

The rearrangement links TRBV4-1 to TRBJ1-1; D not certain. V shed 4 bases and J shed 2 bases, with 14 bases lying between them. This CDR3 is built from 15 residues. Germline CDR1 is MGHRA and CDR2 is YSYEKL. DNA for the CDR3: TGCGCCAGCAGCCCTTGGGCGGGATTAAACACTGAAGCTTTCTTT. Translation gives CASSPWAGLNTEAFF.

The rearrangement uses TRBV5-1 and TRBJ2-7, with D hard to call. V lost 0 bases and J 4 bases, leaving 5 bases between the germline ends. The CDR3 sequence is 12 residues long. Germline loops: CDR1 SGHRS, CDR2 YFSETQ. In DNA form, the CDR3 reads TGCGCCAGCAGCTTGGGGCGGTACGAGCAGTACTTC. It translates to CASSLGRYEQYF.